This TCR beta chain originates from a study of technical replicates of blood from several donors. Looked up from germline, CDR1 is SQVTM and CDR2 is ANQGSEA. This CDR3 region has 15 residues. The junction had 10 bases not matched to a gene; V was cut back by 3 bases and J by 2 bases. The protocol was immunoSEQ multiplex PCR, while the TCRdb copy is restricted to in-frame clones and leaves out a portion. The sample carries about 75,000 clones, around 97% recorded once. The sample consisted of T cells isolated from PBMCs. V usage is TRBV29-1 and J usage is TRBJ2-7, with 7 nucleotides matching TRBD1. This sequence originates from a human donor in good health. Here the CDR3 reads CSVEDETGITYEQYF. The CDR3 DNA reads as TGCAGCGTTGAGGATGAGACAGGGATCACCTACGAGCAGTACTTC.